These T cell receptor beta chains were read from a single sample in a study of T cells in tumors after PD-1 blockade. TCRdb's copy holds only in-frame clones and misses some; the assay was immunoSEQ multiplex PCR. The sample lists thousands of clones; about three fifths were seen once. The sample here was tumor tissue, taken after anti-PD-1 treatment. The receptors were sampled from a human donor with cutaneous squamous cell carcinoma. Both conserved end residues are part of each CDR3.

j_call | v_call | cdr3_aa
TRBJ2-1 | TRBV7-9 | CASSGRDRNEQFF
TRBJ1-1 | TRBV5-6 | CASSWGRSNTEAFF
TRBJ2-3 | TRBV3-1/TRBV3-2 | CASSHGGGADTQYF
TRBJ2-1 | TRBV7-2 | CASSYVSGMNNEQFF
TRBJ2-1 | TRBV9 | CASSVDLATYNEQFF
TRBJ2-5 | TRBV6-5 | CASRPTGQETQYF
TRBJ2-3 | TRBV7-9 | CASSRQGGDTQYF
TRBJ1-2 | TRBV7-9 | CASSGLLNYGYTF
TRBJ1-1 | TRBV7-2 | CASNPLGGSTEAFF
TRBJ2-7 | TRBV10-3 | CAISTGESYEQYF
TRBJ2-7 | TRBV19 | CASSMGEGYEQYF
TRBJ1-4 | TRBV5-3 | CARSLASRGGEKLFF
TRBJ2-2 | TRBV10-3 | CAISERHNTGELFF
TRBJ1-2 | TRBV24-1 | CATSAPDGAPGRWEGYTF
TRBJ2-1 | TRBV6-4 | CASSLTEDNEQFF
TRBJ1-1 | TRBV6-2/TRBV6-3 | CASSYWFGGNTEAFF
TRBJ2-7 | TRBV28 | CASSTLTEQYF
TRBJ2-7 | TRBV5-6 | CASSTRTVATEQYF
TRBJ2-2 | TRBV5-5 | CASSLTGGGSAGELFF
TRBJ2-1 | TRBV11-2 | CASSITGVEQFF
TRBJ2-7 | TRBV12-5 | CASGLRQGAAREQYF
TRBJ2-1 | TRBV5-1 | CASSSGLAGGRNEQFF
TRBJ2-7 | TRBV4-2 | CASSHPPGAGIYEQYF
TRBJ2-3 | TRBV3-1/TRBV3-2 | CASSQGLTDWGDTQYF
TRBJ1-5 | TRBV10-2 | CASSERVSNQPQHF
TRBJ2-7 | TRBV10-3 | CAISESPGVSYEQYF